This T cell receptor beta chain was obtained from a study of beta chain features in type 1 diabetes. The germline CDR1 and CDR2 sequences are SGHTA and FQGNSA. With V trimmed by 5 bases and J by 4 bases, 8 bases remained unmatched. This CDR3 region has 15 residues. The sequenced template was cDNA made from the entire isolated RNA. Data came from immunoSEQ multiplex PCR; TCRdb stores just in-frame clones and leaves some out. Among 450,000 to 600,000 clones listed, roughly 30% were seen once. Every donor had blood drawn once into heparin, approximately 0.11 L on average. Sequences were obtained from naive CD4+ T cells from blood. The V gene is TRBV7-2, the J gene TRBJ2-3; 8 positions agree with TRBD2. This TCR came from a man aged 18 to 29 in good health. The CDR3 sequence is CASSLRTSQADTQYF. CDR3 nucleotide sequence: TGTGCCAGCAGCCTGAGGACTAGCCAAGCAGATACGCAGTATTTT.